What follows are 21 T cell receptor beta chains derived from one specimen sequenced in a study of blood T cell repertoires in COVID-19 (dated by TCRdb to 2020 to 2022). Libraries were made using the immunoSEQ multiplex PCR assay. Sourced from immuneACCESS, this table was stored by TCRdb with only in-frame sequences that have V and J called. A share of the clones is absent; for the studies checked, an unresolved V gene accounts for under half, and the remainder has no known explanation. This sample lists 200,000 to 300,000 clones; approximately 86% were detected once. The ten largest clones represent around 10% of the sample. Sequencing was carried out using peripheral blood. The receptors were sampled from a man aged 40-50 years who had recovered from COVID-19.

The chain uses TRBV3-1 (or the pseudogene TRBV3-2) and TRBJ1-3; 7 bases line up with TRBD1. The CDR3 totals 15 residues. CDR1 is LGHDT, CDR2 YNNKEL, per germline (reference sequence). V was pared by 5 bases and J by 6 bases, with 10 bases of the junction left unmatched. CDR3 loop: CASSSLDRPENTIYF. The CDR3 DNA is TGTGCCAGCAGCTCCTTGGACAGGCCCGAAAACACCATATATTTT.

The chain combines TRBV11-2 with TRBJ2-3, with D perhaps TRBD2 (5 bases). This CDR3 has 14 residues. The V end was cut by 2 bases, the J end by 2 bases, with 8 bases between. The germline V gene has CDR1 SGHAT and CDR2 FQNNGV. For the CDR3, the DNA is TGTGCCAGCAGCTTACTCGGGATCACAGATACGCAGTATTTT. This translates into CASSLLGITDTQYF. Based on the CDR3 plus reference TRBV11-2 and TRBJ2-3, the full variable domain is EAGVAQSPRYKIIEKRQSVAFWCNPISGHATLYWYQQILGQGPKLLIQFQNNGVVDDSQLPKDRFSAERLKGVDSTLKIQPAKLEDSAVYLCASSLLGITDTQYFGPGTRLTVL.

V is TRBV12-3 or TRBV12-4 and J is TRBJ1-1; perhaps TRBD1 as D (6 bases). V was shortened by 7 bases and J by 5 bases, with 14 bases between the two germline ends. The CDR3 has 13 residues. This chain's CDR3 is CASTKTGGTEAFF. Written as DNA, the CDR3 is TGTGCCAGCACTAAGACAGGTGGGACTGAAGCTTTCTTT.

This rearrangement joins TRBV4-3 to TRBJ1-6; 10 bases map to TRBD1. With V trimmed by 4 bases and J by 6 bases, 12 bases remained unmatched. The CDR3 has 18 amino acids. Germline assignment: CDR1 LGHNA and CDR2 YSLEER. DNA of the CDR3: TGCGCCAGCAGCCGGTTAATTCCGGACAGGGGGTTTAATTCACCCCTCCACTTT. This codes for CASSRLIPDRGFNSPLHF.

The chain has TRBV6-2 or TRBV6-3 and TRBJ2-1; 7 nucleotides agree with TRBD1. The CDR3 totals 14 residues. Germline loops: CDR1 MNHEY, CDR2 SVGEGT. After removal of 4 bases from V and 0 bases from J, the junction contained 0 bases not matched to a gene. DNA of the CDR3: TGTGCCAGCAGTTGGGACAGCTCCTACAATGAGCAGTTCTTC. This codes for CASSWDSSYNEQFF.

The V and J genes are TRBV27 and TRBJ2-1; TRBD1 matches at 9 bases. Trimming cost V 4 bases and J 7 bases; bases outside gene matches: 8. Germline V gene data show CDR1 as MNHEY and CDR2 as SMNVEV (reference sequence). The CDR3 spans 15 residues. The CDR3 DNA reads TGTGCCAGCAGTTCTCGCGGACAGGGGAAAAATGAGCAGTTCTTC. Residues: CASSSRGQGKNEQFF.

The CDR3 spells CASTGTSGFGEQFF. CDR3 DNA: TGTGCCAGCACCGGGACTAGCGGGTTTGGTGAGCAGTTCTTC. This rearrangement joins TRBV18 to TRBJ2-1, with TRBD2 matching over 12 bases. V was pared by 8 bases and J by 9 bases, with 8 bases of the junction left unmatched. The CDR3 consists of 14 residues. Germline V gene sequence: CDR1 KGHSH, CDR2 LQKENI.

The chain employs TRBV27 and TRBJ2-1; TRBD2 agrees at 12 bases. Trimming took 4 bases from V and 0 from J; bases not matched to a gene: 4. Germline values: CDR1 MNHEY, CDR2 SMNVEV (reference sequence). CDR3 length: 17 amino acids. The CDR3 nucleotides are TGTGCCAGCAGTTCGCTAGCGGGAGGGAGCTCCTACAATGAGCAGTTCTTC. Translated: CASSSLAGGSSYNEQFF.

For the CDR3, the DNA is TGTGCCTGGAGTCCCCTAGCGGTGGGCATTGAGCAGTTCTTC. Its protein product is CAWSPLAVGIEQFF. J is TRBJ2-1 and V is TRBV30; the match to TRBD2 covers 7 bases. This CDR3 is 14 amino acids long. Germline CDR1 GTSNPN, CDR2 SVGIG (reference sequence). The trim removed 2 bases at V and 9 bases at J, leaving 10 bases unmatched. Full variable domain (outside the CDR3, taken from reference TRBV30 and TRBJ2-1): SQTIHQWPATLVQPVGSPLSLECTVEGTSNPNLYWYRQAAGRGLQLLFYSVGIGQISSEVPQNLSASRPQDRQFILSSKKLLLSDSGFYLCAWSPLAVGIEQFFGPGTRLTVL.

V and J are TRBV12-5 and TRBJ2-1; a possible D gene is TRBD2 (7 bases). The CDR3 runs 16 residues. The germline V gene encodes CDR1 LGHNT and CDR2 FRNRAP. V was cut by 2 bases and J by 6 bases, with 17 bases left in between. The CDR3 reads CASGLPPPRGANEQFF. Here the CDR3 DNA reads TGTGCTAGTGGTTTGCCGCCCCCCCGGGGGGCCAATGAGCAGTTCTTC.

The chain couples TRBV3-1 (or the pseudogene TRBV3-2) to TRBJ2-3; D not certain. This CDR3 has 15 residues. The germline V gene encodes CDR1 LGHDT and CDR2 YNNKEL (reference sequence). The V end was cut by 1 base, the J end by 0 bases, with 8 bases between. The chain's CDR3 is CASSQGPTSTDTQYF. The DNA for the CDR3 is TGTGCCAGCAGCCAAGGCCCGACTAGCACAGATACGCAGTATTTT.

The gene calls are TRBV28 and TRBJ2-7; TRBD2 matches 8 bases. Germline CDR1 and CDR2: MDHEN and SYDVKM. The CDR3 has 16 amino acids. V lost 6 bases to trimming and J lost 5 bases; unmatched junction nucleotides: 15. The CDR3 loop is CASSFPKLAALNEQYF. The CDR3 nucleotides read TGTGCCAGCAGCTTCCCCAAACTAGCGGCCCTGAACGAGCAGTACTTC.

The chain uses TRBV2 and TRBJ1-1, with 10 bases aligning to TRBD1. From germline, CDR1 is SNHLY and CDR2 FYNNEI. V gave up 8 bases and J gave up 1 base; unmatched junction bases: 1. CDR3 size: 13 residues. The CDR3 bases are TGTGCCAGCGGGGACAGGGGGAACACTGAAGCTTTCTTT. Its protein product is CASGDRGNTEAFF.

Written as DNA, the CDR3 is TGTGCCACCAGCAGACAACTCGGGGAACGTTATGGCTACACCTTC. Protein product: CATSRQLGERYGYTF. The chain carries TRBV15 and TRBJ1-2; no clear D. Germline CDR1 reads LNHNV; CDR2 reads YYDKDF (reference sequence). This CDR3 is 15 amino acids long. Trimming left V 2 bases short and J 5 bases short, with 15 bases between.

The chain carries TRBV30 and TRBJ2-7; 7 nucleotides agree with TRBD2. Trimming at V came to 3 bases and at J to 0 bases, leaving 14 bases not matched to a gene. CDR1 GTSNPN and CDR2 SVGIG come from the germline V gene (reference sequence). The CDR3 has 17 residues. For the CDR3, the DNA is TGTGCCTGGAGCGGTCCATCCGTGGGGGGGAGCTCCTACGAGCAGTACTTC. This translates into CAWSGPSVGGSSYEQYF.

The chain recombines TRBV21-1 with TRBJ2-3; TRBD2, as called in the table, went unchecked against the DNA. TRBV21-1 is classified as a pseudogene. This CDR3 contains 18 residues. The CDR3 DNA reads TGTGCCAGCAGCAAAGAAAGGGGACTAGCGGGGCCATTAGGTACGCAGTATTTT. Translated: CASSKERGLAGPLGTQYF.

The chain joins TRBV7-9 to TRBJ2-7; 7 bases agree with TRBD1. With V trimmed by 0 bases and J by 5 bases, 1 base remained unmatched. Germline CDR1 is SEHNR and CDR2 is FQNEAQ (reference sequence). The CDR3 totals 13 residues. The CDR3 DNA reads as TGTGCCAGCAGCTTAGCAGGGGGCAACGAGCAGTACTTC. It is translated as CASSLAGGNEQYF.

The chain employs TRBV5-1 and TRBJ2-3, with unresolved D. Germline CDR1 and CDR2: SGHRS and YFSETQ. Trimming took 3 bases from V and 3 from J, leaving 5 bases between them. The CDR3 loop spans 12 amino acids. The CDR3 DNA sequence: TGCGCCAGCAGCTCAGGAACAGATACGCAGTATTTT. Amino acids: CASSSGTDTQYF.

The J gene is TRBJ1-2, the V gene TRBV12-5; TRBD1 might be the D (6 bases). Germline V gives CDR1 LGHNT, CDR2 FRNRAP. The V and J ends lost 7 bases and 2 bases respectively, with 11 bases between them. The CDR3 runs to 13 residues. The CDR3 DNA follows: TGTGCTAGTGCTAGGGGGACAAACTATGGCTACACCTTC. The encoded protein is CASARGTNYGYTF. Drawing the rest from reference TRBV12-5 and TRBJ1-2, the complete variable domain is DARVTQTPRHKVTEMGQEVTMRCQPILGHNTVFWYRQTMMQGLELLAYFRNRAPLDDSGMPKDRFSAEMPDATLATLKIQPSEPRDSAVYFCASARGTNYGYTFGSGTRLTVV.

The rearrangement uses TRBV4-1 and TRBJ2-5; 10 bases line up with TRBD1. This CDR3 has 15 amino acids. V dropped 3 bases and J dropped 5; count of bases not matched to a gene: 6. The V gene's germline CDR1 is MGHRA and CDR2 YSYEKL. The CDR3, as DNA: TGCGCCAGCAGCCAGGGGACAGGGGAATGGGAGACCCAGTACTTC. Translating gives CASSQGTGEWETQYF.

This clone was counted once. Other DNA sequences of this sample code for an identical CDR3. The chain combines TRBV7-2 with TRBJ1-1; D ambiguous. V was shortened by 1 base and J by 1 base, with 4 bases between the two germline ends. Germline V gene sequence: CDR1 SGHTA, CDR2 FQGNSA. The CDR3 extends over 13 amino acids. CDR3 loop: CASSLVRNTEAFF. The CDR3 DNA sequence: TGTGCCAGCAGCTTAGTGAGGAACACTGAAGCTTTCTTT.